Following are 14 T cell receptor beta chains from one sample sequenced in a study of human T cells and chemical hapten exposure. One entry per CDR3 protein results from TCRdb running MiXCR on the RACE reads. The table has about 120,000 distinct CDR3 sequences, around 15% seen once. Described time point: patch test 1, 2 weeks after DPC sensitization. Treatment reported: therapeutic diphenylcyclopropenone sensitization with weekly scalp DPC. The source material was whole blood, sampled in connection with sensitization to the hapten diphenylcyclopropenone (DPC). These TCRs come from a man aged 18 to 29 with alopecia areata. Some clones in this sample may be carry-over from other donors' samples.

V is TRBV6-5 and J is TRBJ2-5; TRBD1 aligns across 8 bases. The CDR3 runs to 15 residues. CDR1 and CDR2 from the germline V gene are MNHEY and SVGAGI. V trimming: 3 bases; J trimming: 2 bases; junction bases outside the gene matches: 5. The chain's CDR3 is CASSYGTGVQETQYF. For the CDR3, the DNA is TGTGCCAGCAGTTATGGGACAGGCGTACAAGAGACCCAGTACTTC.

The table lists this clonotype with a few counts. The chain employs TRBV9 and TRBJ2-1; D call uncertain. V lost 0 bases, J lost 5 bases, and 12 bases lay in between. Germline V gene data show CDR1 as SGDLS and CDR2 as YYNGEE. This CDR3 is 15 amino acids long. CDR3 loop: CASSVAVGTHNEQFF. In DNA form, the CDR3 reads TGTGCCAGCAGCGTAGCTGTTGGCACCCACAATGAGCAGTTCTTC. Full variable domain (outside the CDR3, taken from reference TRBV9 and TRBJ2-1): DSGVTQTPKHLITATGQRVTLRCSPRSGDLSVYWYQQSLDQGLQFLIQYYNGEERAKGNILERFSAQQFPDLHSELNLSSLELGDSALYFCASSVAVGTHNEQFFGPGTRLTVL.

There are many counts of this clonotype. The chain employs TRBV29-1 and TRBJ1-2, with D possibly matching TRBD1 (6 bases). There are 12 residues in the CDR3. Trimming took off 7 bases at V and 6 bases at J, with 15 bases between the two ends. Germline V CDR1 and CDR2: SQVTM, ANQGSEA. Here the CDR3 DNA reads TGCAGCGCCGGTGCGGGGGCGCATGGCTACACCTTC. It specifies CSAGAGAHGYTF. The entire variable domain, with the rest obtained from reference TRBV29-1 and TRBJ1-2, is as follows: SAVISQKPSRDICQRGTSLTIQCQVDSQVTMMFWYRQQPGQSLTLIATANQGSEATYESGFVIDKFPISRPNLTFSTLTVSNMSPEDSSIYLCSAGAGAHGYTFGSGTRLTVV.

This clonotype was counted between two and nine times. V is TRBV7-2 and J is TRBJ2-1; tentative D call: TRBD2 (6 bases). This CDR3 comprises 17 residues. Germline V gives CDR1 SGHTA, CDR2 FQGNSA. The V end was cut by 4 bases, the J end by 5 bases, with 21 bases between. The CDR3 nucleotides are TGTGCCAGCAGCTACGAGACTAGTCCCCCAAAAAACAATGAGCAGTTCTTC. Translation: CASSYETSPPKNNEQFF.

This chain joins TRBV7-2 and TRBJ1-6, with a possible D match to TRBD1 (5 bases). V was pared by 2 bases and J by 1 base, with 12 bases between. The CDR3 length is 17 residues. CDR1 and CDR2 from the germline V gene are SGHTA and FQGNSA. The CDR3 loop reads CASSLKRGMSYNSPLHF. CDR3 sequence (DNA): TGTGCCAGCAGCTTAAAGAGGGGAATGTCCTATAATTCACCCCTCCACTTT.

This chain connects TRBV2 to TRBJ2-7, with 8 bases lining up with TRBD1. The CDR3 is 12 residues long. Germline V gene data show CDR1 as SNHLY and CDR2 as FYNNEI. Germline trimming cut 11 bases from V and 1 base from J; bases unmatched to any gene: 4. The CDR3 spells CAGHRGSYEQYV. CDR3 coding DNA: TGTGCCGGACACAGGGGGTCCTACGAGCAGTACGTC.

This clonotype has just a few counts. J is TRBJ1-6 and V is TRBV7-6; TRBD1 is a possible D gene (6 bases). Looked up from germline, CDR1 is SGHVS and CDR2 is FNYEAQ. The CDR3 has 16 amino acids. The V gene lost 0 bases and the J gene lost 9 bases, with 15 bases spanning the gap. The CDR3 reads CASSLARTGRVSPLHF. The CDR3 DNA reads TGTGCCAGCAGCTTAGCGCGAACAGGGAGGGTTTCACCCCTCCACTTT.

This clonotype was seen a handful of times. This chain joins TRBV5-1 and TRBJ1-5; D call uncertain. CDR1 and CDR2 from the germline V gene are SGHRS and YFSETQ. The CDR3 has 16 amino acids. Between the trimmed V and J ends, which lost 0 bases and 0 bases, there was a span of 10 bases. CDR3 nucleotide sequence: TGCGCCAGCAGCTTGGACGGTCTTTATAGCAATCAGCCCCAGCATTTT. Translating it yields CASSLDGLYSNQPQHF.

This clonotype was detected many times. This sequence joins TRBV28 and TRBJ1-4, with D possibly being TRBD1 (6 bases). The CDR3 is made up of 14 amino acids. V dropped 6 bases and J dropped 5 bases, with 13 bases sitting between them. Germline CDR1 and CDR2: MDHEN and SYDVKM. The CDR3: CASRRGQPNEKLFF. The CDR3 nucleotides read TGTGCCAGCAGGCGCGGACAGCCGAATGAAAAACTGTTTTTT.

This clonotype has a count of ten or more. The rearrangement joins TRBV20-1 to TRBJ1-3; D uncertain. Between the trimmed V and J ends, which lost 0 bases and 0 bases, there was a span of 9 bases. Per the germline V gene, CDR1 is DFQATT and CDR2 is SNEGSKA (reference sequence). The CDR3 extends over 15 amino acids. This chain's CDR3 is CSARDQVHSGNTIYF. The CDR3 DNA is TGCAGTGCTAGAGATCAGGTTCACTCTGGAAACACCATATATTTT.

This clonotype was counted at least ten times. The chain carries TRBV11-3 and TRBJ2-5, with 10 bases that match TRBD1. The V segment lost 5 bases and the J segment 4 bases; nucleotides outside the gene matches: 10. Germline CDR1 SGHNT, CDR2 YENEEA. This CDR3 is 16 amino acids long. The DNA for the CDR3 is TGTGCCAGCAGCGCCAGACAGGGGGCGCTTGGAGAGACCCAGTACTTC. This gives the protein CASSARQGALGETQYF.

The chain links TRBV6-2 or TRBV6-3 to TRBJ1-1; a possible D gene is TRBD1 (6 bases). Trimming removed 2 bases at V and 1 base at J, with 11 bases between. The CDR3 is made up of 15 amino acids. Germline V lookup: CDR1 MNHEY, CDR2 SVGEGT. This chain's CDR3 is CASSYLGQPNTEAFF. DNA of the CDR3: TGTGCCAGCAGTTACCTTGGACAGCCGAACACTGAAGCTTTCTTT.

The rearrangement uses TRBV28 and TRBJ2-7, with D possibly TRBD2 on 5 matching bases. V gave up 6 bases and J gave up 4 bases, with 19 bases separating them. Germline V gives CDR1 MDHEN, CDR2 SYDVKM. The CDR3 covers 15 residues. CDR3 sequence reads: CASSPTLSGKYEQYF. The CDR3 bases are TGTGCCAGCAGCCCAACCCTATCGGGGAAGTACGAGCAGTACTTC. The full variable domain, in which reference TRBV28 and TRBJ2-7 provide the parts outside the CDR3, is DVKVTQSSRYLVKRTGEKVFLECVQDMDHENMFWYRQDPGLGLRLIYFSYDVKMKEKGDIPEGYSVSREKKERFSLILESASTNQTSMYLCASSPTLSGKYEQYFGPGTRLTVT.

This clonotype was observed a few times. This chain joins TRBV18 and TRBJ2-7; 8 bases are shared with TRBD1. Per germline, CDR1 KGHSH and CDR2 LQKENI. J gave up 0 bases and V 3 bases, and 7 bases lay outside the gene matches. The CDR3 covers 16 residues. The CDR3 DNA sequence: TGTGCCAGCTCACCGTTCCGGGACAGGAGCTCCTACGAGCAGTACTTC. It encodes CASSPFRDRSSYEQYF.